This T cell receptor (beta chain) was recovered during a study of beta chain features in type 1 diabetes. Sorting that relied on CD45RO/CCR7/CD25/CD127/CD95/CD27 yielded CD4+ naive, central memory, regulatory and stem cell-like memory cells. A few counts support this clone. Its target is unknown. Germline V gives CDR1 MGHRA, CDR2 YSYEKL. With 0 bases clipped from V and 0 bases from J, the junction kept 5 bases outside the gene matches. This CDR3 is built from 19 residues. Since all of the isolated RNA was reverse transcribed, expressed TCRB transcripts were what got sequenced. Using immunoSEQ multiplex PCR, the repertoire was profiled, and TCRdb retains in-frame clones only, with some absent. The table records 350,000 to 450,000 clones, about 15% of them present only once. Findings and limits, study-wide: Shorter TCRB CDR3s, moderately but significantly so, marked every one of the four CD4+ subsets in Type 1 diabetes patients. Short templates might get an advantage during PCR, and this would be equal in patients and controls.

Source material: naive CD4+ T cells from blood. This clonotype was obtained from a woman aged 18-30 years in good health. This chain joins TRBV4-1 and TRBJ2-6; 10 nucleotides match TRBD1. DNA of the CDR3: TGCGCCAGCAGCCAAGATCGGGACAGGGGCTTCTCTGGGGCCAACGTCCTGACTTTC. Residues: CASSQDRDRGFSGANVLTF.